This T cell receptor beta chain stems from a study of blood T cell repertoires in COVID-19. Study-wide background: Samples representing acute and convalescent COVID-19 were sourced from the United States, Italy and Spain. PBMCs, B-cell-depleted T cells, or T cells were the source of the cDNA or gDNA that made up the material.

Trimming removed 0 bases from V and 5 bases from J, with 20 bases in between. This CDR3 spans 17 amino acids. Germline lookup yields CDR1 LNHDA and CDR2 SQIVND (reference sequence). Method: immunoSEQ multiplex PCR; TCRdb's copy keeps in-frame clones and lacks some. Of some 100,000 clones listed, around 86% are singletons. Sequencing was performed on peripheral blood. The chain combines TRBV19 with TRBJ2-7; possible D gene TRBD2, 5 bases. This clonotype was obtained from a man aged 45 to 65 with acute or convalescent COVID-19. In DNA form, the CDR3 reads TGTGCCAGTAGTATAGATCTAGCCATACCGCTACGTAACGAGCAGTACTTC. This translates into CASSIDLAIPLRNEQYF.